This entry features one TCR beta chain sequence. This entry comes from a study of cytomegalovirus exposure and HLA in healthy donors. The germline V gene encodes CDR1 GTSNPN and CDR2 SVGIG (reference sequence). The ends were cut back, 5 bases at V and 5 bases at J, with 15 bases in the middle. The CDR3 extends over 13 amino acids. The PCR had 60 Vbeta and 13 Jbeta primers. The table came from immunoSEQ multiplex PCR; TCRdb's copy has only in-frame clones and leaves some out. This sample carries about 110,000 clones, over 60% of them seen once, and the ten largest clones take about an eighth. This sequence joins TRBV30 and TRBJ1-1; weak D call: TRBD1 (5 bases). This sequence originates from a man between 25 and 39 years old in good health and CMV-seropositive. Sequenced: PBMCs. The CDR3 loop is CAWGGKGRTEAFF. CDR3 DNA: TGTGCCTGGGGTGGTAAGGGGCGGACTGAAGCTTTCTTT.